A selection of T cell receptor beta chains follows, all from one sample in a study of control samples from healthy donors and cancer patients. Generated by immunoSEQ multiplex PCR, the TCRdb table keeps only in-frame clones and is missing some. The data show 100,000 to 150,000 clones, with around 92% seen just once and roughly 0.54% held by the top ten. The material sequenced was PBMCs. The receptors originated from a man at least 80 years old with head and neck cancer. Each CDR3 is given with its conserved first and last residue. D genes are given only for firm matches. Size is omitted from some rows. Given values are once, few, many or a class for expanded clones.

size,V,D,J,CDR3,DNA
.,TRBV30,.,TRBJ2-5,CAWSVGGTQYF,TGTGCCTGGAGTGTCGGTGGGACCCAGTACTTC
.,TRBV7-7,.,TRBJ2-5,CASSPGYQETQYF,TGTGCCAGCAGCCCGGGCTACCAAGAGACCCAGTACTTC
.,TRBV5-1,TRBD2,TRBJ2-5,CASSLGIAGGQETQYF,TGCGCCAGCAGCTTGGGAATAGCGGGGGGCCAAGAGACCCAGTACTTC
.,TRBV2,.,TRBJ2-5,CASSGRGQETQYF,TGTGCCAGCAGTGGCAGGGGCCAAGAGACCCAGTACTTC
.,TRBV2,.,TRBJ2-7,CASYDTGALEQYF,TGTGCCAGTTACGACACGGGGGCCCTCGAGCAGTACTTC
.,TRBV7-6,.,TRBJ2-3,CASSLQGTDTQYF,TGTGCCAGCAGCTTGCAGGGCACAGATACGCAGTATTTT
.,TRBV9,.,TRBJ2-7,CASSPFLW,TGTGCCAGCAGCCCTTTTCTATGG
once,TRBV4-1,TRBD2,TRBJ2-7,CASSQDRGDYEQYF,TGCGCCAGCAGCCAAGATCGGGGGGACTACGAGCAGTACTTC
.,TRBV20-1,.,TRBJ2-5,CSARRVETQYF,TGCAGTGCTAGACGAGTGGAGACCCAGTACTTC
.,TRBV7-2,TRBD1,TRBJ1-2,CASSLTGTGSYGYTF,TGTGCCAGCAGCCTGACCGGGACAGGGAGCTATGGCTACACCTTC
.,TRBV1,.,TRBJ1-1,CTSSQVTEANTEAFF,TGCACCAGCAGCCAAGTAACAGAAGCGAACACTGAAGCTTTCTTT
.,TRBV7-2,TRBD1,TRBJ1-1,CASSPGQAWAEAFF,TGTGCCAGCAGCCCCGGACAGGCGTGGGCTGAAGCTTTCTTT
.,TRBV28,TRBD1,TRBJ1-3,CASSITGTAFASSGNTIYF,TGTGCCAGCAGTATAACCGGGACAGCCTTTGCAAGCTCTGGAAACACCATATATTTT
.,TRBV5-4,TRBD1,TRBJ2-7,CASSLQGVEEQYF,TGTGCCAGCAGCTTACAGGGGGTTGAAGAGCAGTACTTC
.,TRBV11-2,.,TRBJ2-7,CASSLVGSYEQYF,TGTGCCAGCAGCTTAGTCGGGAGCTACGAGCAGTACTTC
.,TRBV5-1,.,TRBJ2-5,CASSLNTGRETQYF,TGCGCCAGCAGCTTGAACACGGGGAGGGAGACCCAGTACTTC
.,TRBV7-9,.,TRBJ1-1,CASSLRAGVGGTEAFF,TGTGCCAGCAGCTTAAGGGCGGGGGTCGGTGGCACTGAAGCTTTCTTT
.,TRBV14,.,TRBJ2-1,CASSQEWGRTYNEQFF,TGTGCCAGCAGCCAAGAGTGGGGGCGAACCTACAATGAGCAGTTCTTC
.,TRBV7-2,.,TRBJ2-1,CASSFPIYNEQFF,TGTGCCAGCAGCTTCCCTATTTACAATGAGCAGTTCTTC
.,TRBV5-4,.,TRBJ2-5,CASSLGLLETQYF,TGTGCCAGCAGCTTGGGCCTTCTAGAGACCCAGTACTTC
.,TRBV6-1,.,TRBJ1-5,CASSDDQPQHF,TGTGCCAGCAGTGACGATCAGCCCCAGCATTTT
.,TRBV11-3,.,TRBJ2-3,CASSPWGTDTQYF,TGTGCCAGCAGCCCCTGGGGCACAGATACGCAGTATTTT
.,TRBV18,.,TRBJ1-5,CASSPGRNQPQHF,TGTGCCAGCTCACCCGGGAGGAATCAGCCCCAGCATTTT
.,TRBV7-6,TRBD1,TRBJ1-3,CASSPKTGAGNTIYF,TGTGCCAGCAGCCCGAAGACAGGGGCTGGAAACACCATATATTTT
.,TRBV12-3/TRBV12-4,.,TRBJ1-3,CASSPPGGNTIYF,TGTGCCAGCAGCCCCCCGGGGGGAAACACCATATATTTT
.,TRBV14,TRBD2,TRBJ2-7,CASSQEMVGLAGEVGEQYF,TGTGCCAGCAGCCAAGAGATGGTGGGACTAGCGGGAGAGGTGGGAGAGCAGTACTTC
.,TRBV7-6,.,TRBJ1-2,CASSPDSYGYTF,TGTGCCAGCAGCCCGGACAGCTATGGCTACACCTTC
.,TRBV5-4,.,TRBJ1-2,CASSRGPTEAIYGYTF,TGTGCCAGCAGCCGAGGTCCGACGGAAGCTATCTATGGCTACACCTTC
.,TRBV5-5,.,TRBJ1-3,CASSLNLSGNTIYF,TGTGCCAGCAGCTTAAACCTCTCTGGAAACACCATATATTTT
.,TRBV30,.,TRBJ1-1,CAWGPTNTEAFF,TGTGCCTGGGGACCGACGAACACTGAAGCTTTCTTT
.,TRBV5-1,TRBD2,TRBJ2-2,CASSLRTSVDTGELFF,TGCGCCAGCAGCTTGAGGACTAGCGTGGACACCGGGGAGCTGTTTTTT
.,TRBV5-1,.,TRBJ1-2,CASSPSTRSPYGYTF,TGCGCCAGCAGCCCGTCCACCCGTAGTCCCTATGGCTACACCTTC
.,TRBV6-2/TRBV6-3,.,TRBJ1-1,CASSYFGAHSEAFF,TGTGCCAGCAGTTACTTCGGGGCCCATTCTGAAGCTTTCTTT
.,TRBV5-1,TRBD2,TRBJ2-7,CASSAPTRAGEVTSISYEQYF,TGCGCCAGCAGCGCACCGACCCGGGCGGGAGAGGTAACGTCTATCTCCTACGAGCAGTACTTC
.,TRBV5-6,TRBD2,TRBJ2-1,CASSLITSGRLSSYNEQFF,TGTGCCAGCAGCTTGATTACTAGCGGGAGACTGAGCTCCTACAATGAGCAGTTCTTC
.,TRBV30,.,TRBJ2-5,CAWSVREVGSETQYF,TGTGCCTGGAGTGTACGGGAAGTGGGTTCGGAGACCCAGTACTTC
.,TRBV14,.,TRBJ2-3,CASSRLATSTDTQYF,TGTGCCAGCAGCCGGCTAGCGACTAGCACAGATACGCAGTATTTT
once,TRBV5-8,TRBD1,TRBJ1-5,CASSFRDRYPNQPQHF,TGTGCCAGCAGCTTCCGGGACAGGTACCCTAATCAGCCCCAGCATTTT
.,TRBV15,TRBD2,TRBJ2-3,CATRIGTSGSTSDTQYF,TGTGCCACCAGAATAGGGACTAGCGGGAGTACGTCAGATACGCAGTATTTT
.,TRBV7-9,.,TRBJ1-4,CASSAHPDGGKLFF,TGTGCCAGCAGCGCTCACCCCGATGGGGGAAAACTGTTTTTT
.,TRBV29-1,.,TRBJ1-3,CSVEQGTGNTIYF,TGCAGCGTTGAACAGGGGACTGGAAACACCATATATTTT
once,TRBV24-1,.,TRBJ2-3,CATSEAGIPDTQYF,TGTGCCACCAGTGAGGCAGGGATTCCAGATACGCAGTATTTT
.,TRBV16,TRBD1,TRBJ2-2,CASSPSLGDRAAGELFF,TGTGCCAGCAGCCCCTCCCTGGGGGACAGGGCCGCCGGGGAGCTGTTTTTT
.,TRBV27,.,TRBJ2-1,CASSLFEGREQFF,TGTGCCAGCAGTTTATTCGAGGGACGAGAGCAGTTCTTC
.,TRBV5-8,TRBD2,TRBJ2-1,CASSPVGTSRDEQFF,TGTGCCAGCAGCCCGGTAGGGACTAGTCGGGATGAGCAGTTCTTC
.,TRBV2,TRBD2,TRBJ2-4,CASSELAGSKNIQYF,TGTGCCAGCAGTGAACTAGCGGGGTCCAAAAACATTCAGTACTTC
.,TRBV6-5,TRBD1,TRBJ1-2,CASSYIPPGGNYGYTF,TGTGCCAGCAGTTACATTCCCCCAGGGGGGAACTATGGCTACACCTTC
.,TRBV2,.,TRBJ1-5,CASSPQGRGQPQHF,TGTGCCAGCAGTCCGCAGGGTCGGGGTCAGCCCCAGCATTTT
.,TRBV5-1,.,TRBJ2-7,CASSFDYYEQYF,TGCGCCAGCAGCTTCGACTATTACGAGCAGTACTTC
.,TRBV5-4,.,TRBJ2-6,CASSYRSSGANVLTF,TGTGCCAGCAGCTACAGATCCTCTGGGGCCAACGTCCTGACTTTC
once,TRBV5-1,.,TRBJ2-5,CASSLVGTQETQYF,TGCGCCAGCAGCTTGGTAGGGACGCAAGAGACCCAGTACTTC
.,TRBV13,.,TRBJ1-4,CASSRGRTRGNEKLFF,TGTGCCAGCAGCCGCGGAAGGACGAGGGGTAATGAAAAACTGTTTTTT
.,TRBV29-1,.,TRBJ2-7,CSVGGGAYEQYF,TGCAGCGTTGGTGGCGGAGCCTACGAGCAGTACTTC